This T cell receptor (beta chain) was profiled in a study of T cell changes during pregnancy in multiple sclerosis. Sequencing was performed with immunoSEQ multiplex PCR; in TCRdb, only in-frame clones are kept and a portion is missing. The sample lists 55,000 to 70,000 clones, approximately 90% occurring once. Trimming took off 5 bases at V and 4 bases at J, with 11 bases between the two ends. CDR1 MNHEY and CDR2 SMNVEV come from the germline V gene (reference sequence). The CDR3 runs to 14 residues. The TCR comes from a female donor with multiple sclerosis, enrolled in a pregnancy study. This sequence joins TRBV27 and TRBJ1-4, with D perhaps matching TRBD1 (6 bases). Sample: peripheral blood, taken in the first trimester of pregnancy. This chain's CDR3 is CASSPGRGNEKLFF. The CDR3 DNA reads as TGTGCCAGCAGTCCCGGCAGGGGTAATGAAAAACTGTTTTTT.